This passage covers 15 T cell receptor beta chains from one sample sequenced in a study of identical twins. TCRdb reprocessed the 5' RACE reads via MiXCR and lists one record per CDR3 protein. In the table there are about 450,000 distinct CDR3 sequences, less than 20% of which are singletons. The sequenced sample consisted of naive T cells sorted from blood. The receptor set was obtained from a man aged 50-59 years in good health.

The chain recombines TRBV11-2 with TRBJ2-1; TRBD2 matches 12 bases. The ends lost 5 bases at V and 5 bases at J; junction bases unmatched: 7. The CDR3 loop spans 16 amino acids. Looked up from germline, CDR1 is SGHAT and CDR2 is FQNNGV. This chain's CDR3 is CASSPPRLAGDNEQFF. The CDR3 DNA reads as TGTGCCAGCAGCCCCCCTCGACTAGCGGGAGACAATGAGCAGTTCTTC.

There are a few counts of this clonotype. CDR3 nucleotide sequence: TGTGCCAGCAGTGAATTATGGGCGGCGGGGACTGAAGCTTTCTTT. Translating gives CASSELWAAGTEAFF. The chain carries TRBV25-1 and TRBJ1-1; D not resolved. The CDR3 totals 15 residues. Germline V lookup: CDR1 MGHDK, CDR2 SYGVNS. Between the trimmed V and J ends, which lost 1 base and 5 bases, there was a span of 14 bases.

This clonotype occurred many times. The rearrangement joins TRBV5-1 to TRBJ2-1; D unresolved. Germline CDR1 reads SGHRS; CDR2 reads YFSETQ. Deletions cut 0 bases from V and 4 bases from J, with 8 bases between. This CDR3 is built from 14 residues. The CDR3 nucleotides read TGCGCCAGCAGCTTGGGACGTCTATACAATGAGCAGTTCTTC. Amino acids: CASSLGRLYNEQFF.

The rearrangement joins TRBV9 to TRBJ2-3, with a possible D match to TRBD2 (5 bases). This CDR3 has 14 amino acids. CDR1 and CDR2 (germline): SGDLS, YYNGEE. V lost 4 bases, J lost 4 bases, and 13 bases lay in between. CDR3 DNA: TGTGCCAGCAGCCCGGACTTTCTGGCAGATACGCAGTATTTT. Its protein product is CASSPDFLADTQYF.

The table lists this clonotype with many counts. The V call is TRBV12-3 or TRBV12-4, the J call TRBJ2-1; unclear D gene. The CDR3 covers 13 residues. V dropped 4 bases and J dropped 7 bases, with 11 bases sitting between them. CDR3 DNA sequence: TGTGCCAGCAGTTCGCGACCGGGTAATGAGCAGTTCTTC. This gives the protein CASSSRPGNEQFF.

V usage is TRBV2 and J usage is TRBJ2-3, with TRBD2 identical over 7 bases. Germline trimming cut 5 bases from V and 14 bases from J; bases unmatched to any gene: 7. The length of the CDR3 is 11 residues. Germline V gene sequence: CDR1 SNHLY, CDR2 FYNNEI. CDR3 residues: CASSSGELGYF. CDR3 bases: TGTGCCAGCAGTAGCGGGGAGCTCGGGTATTTT.

The J gene is TRBJ2-1, the V gene TRBV18, with 9 bases aligning to TRBD1. This CDR3 region has 16 residues. J gave up 5 bases and V 3 bases, and 8 bases lay outside the gene matches. Germline V lookup: CDR1 KGHSH, CDR2 LQKENI. CDR3 nucleotides: TGTGCCAGCTCACCCGGACAGGGGAATAGGAACAATGAGCAGTTCTTC. Amino acids: CASSPGQGNRNNEQFF.

This clonotype was seen just once. V gene TRBV12-3 or TRBV12-4 combines with J gene TRBJ1-1; 11 positions match TRBD1. V trimming: 3 bases; J trimming: 4 bases; junction bases outside the gene matches: 4. This CDR3 region has 15 residues. CDR3 protein: CASSLDRGRITEAFF. In DNA form, the CDR3 reads TGTGCCAGCAGTTTGGACAGGGGGCGAATCACTGAAGCTTTCTTT.

This clonotype was recorded many times. The chain is built from TRBV24-1 and TRBJ2-5, with D perhaps TRBD1 or TRBD2 (6 bases each). The germline gives CDR1 KGHDR, CDR2 SFDVKD. Trimming stripped 4 bases from V and 5 bases from J, with 10 bases between. The CDR3 loop spans 13 amino acids. In DNA form, the CDR3 reads TGTGCCACCAGTGAGGGGGGCCTTGAGACCCAGTACTTC. Amino acids: CATSEGGLETQYF.

V gene TRBV20-1 combines with J gene TRBJ1-6; no reliable D call. CDR3 length: 16 residues. Per the germline V gene, CDR1 is DFQATT and CDR2 is SNEGSKA (reference sequence). The ends were cut back, 3 bases at V and 5 bases at J, with 17 bases in the middle. The CDR3 DNA follows: TGCAGTGCTAGGACCCGAGGACGGACGGATAATTCACCCCTCCACTTT. Its translation is CSARTRGRTDNSPLHF.

This clonotype was detected a few times. The CDR3 loop reads CSVEEPPTNTEAFF. CDR3 DNA sequence: TGCAGCGTTGAAGAGCCCCCAACGAACACTGAAGCTTTCTTT. The V and J genes are TRBV29-1 and TRBJ1-1; D not resolved. Trimming removed 0 bases from V and 1 base from J, with 9 bases in between. The CDR3 length is 14 residues. Germline loops: CDR1 SQVTM, CDR2 ANQGSEA.

The V and J genes are TRBV7-9 and TRBJ2-7; possibly TRBD2 for D (6 bases). This CDR3 has 13 amino acids. Germline V gene sequence: CDR1 SEHNR, CDR2 FQNEAQ (reference sequence). V was trimmed by 2 bases and J by 2 bases, leaving 7 bases between them. The CDR3 DNA is TGTGCCAGCAGCTTATGGGGGGCCTACGAGCAGTACTTC. Protein sequence: CASSLWGAYEQYF.

CDR3 coding DNA: TGCAGTGCTTCGGACAGGGTTAGAAACACCATATATTTT. It translates to CSASDRVRNTIYF. The rearrangement joins TRBV20-1 to TRBJ1-3, with 8 bases fitting TRBD1. Germline assignment: CDR1 DFQATT and CDR2 SNEGSKA (reference sequence). CDR3 length: 13 amino acids. With 5 bases clipped from V and 5 bases from J, the junction kept 5 bases outside the gene matches.

This clonotype was seen many times. This chain joins TRBV7-9 and TRBJ2-5; D gene ambiguous. From germline, CDR1 is SEHNR and CDR2 FQNEAQ (reference sequence). With 5 bases removed from V and 3 bases from J, the gap between germline ends came to 19 bases. The CDR3 covers 16 residues. The CDR3 bases are TGTGCCAGCAGCCCCAGAGGACCCGGATTCGAAGAGACCCAGTACTTC. Protein product: CASSPRGPGFEETQYF.

This clonotype has more than one count but fewer than ten. The rearrangement joins TRBV20-1 to TRBJ2-7; perhaps D is TRBD1 or TRBD2 (5 bases each). V shed 0 bases and J shed 6 bases, with 30 bases lying between them. The CDR3 is 19 amino acids. Looked up from germline, CDR1 is DFQATT and CDR2 is SNEGSKA (reference sequence). CDR3 nucleotides: TGCAGTGCTAGAGAGAGGTCCGGGACCACTACTTTAAGCCCCTTCGAGCAGTACTTC. Translation: CSARERSGTTTLSPFEQYF.